The source of this TCR beta chain is a study of shared clonotypes between healthy human individuals. Here immunoSEQ multiplex PCR was the method, and the copy in TCRdb shows in-frame clones only, minus some. This table has over 2,000,000 clones, around 95% appearing once. CD45RO-negative CD8 cells positively selected for CCR7 made up the naive population, which excluded terminally differentiated effector memory CD45RA+ cells. The CDR3 consists of 15 residues. Germline trimming cut 7 bases from V and 1 base from J; bases unmatched to any gene: 6. CDR1 and CDR2 (germline): LNHNV, YYDKDF (reference sequence).

The TCR sequence derives from a man aged 18-30 years in good health. Some clones in this sample may be carry-over from other donors' samples. V and J are TRBV15 and TRBJ1-3, with TRBD1 matching over 8 bases. Sequencing was performed on naive CD8+ T cells from PBMCs. The CDR3 spells CATTDWTGSGNTIYF. CDR3 sequence (DNA): TGTGCCACCACGGACTGGACAGGGTCTGGAAACACCATATATTTT.